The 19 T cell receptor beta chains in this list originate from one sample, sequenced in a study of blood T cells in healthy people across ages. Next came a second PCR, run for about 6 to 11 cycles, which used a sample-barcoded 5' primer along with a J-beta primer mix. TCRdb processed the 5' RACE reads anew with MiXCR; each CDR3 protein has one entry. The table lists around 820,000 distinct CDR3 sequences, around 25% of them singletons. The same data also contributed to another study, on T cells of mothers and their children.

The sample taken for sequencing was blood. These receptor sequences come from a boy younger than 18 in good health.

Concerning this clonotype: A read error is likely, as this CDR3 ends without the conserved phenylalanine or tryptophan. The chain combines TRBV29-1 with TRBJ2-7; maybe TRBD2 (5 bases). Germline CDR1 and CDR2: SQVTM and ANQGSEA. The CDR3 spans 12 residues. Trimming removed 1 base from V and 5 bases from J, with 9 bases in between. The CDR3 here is CSVEGSGDEQYL. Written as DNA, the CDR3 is TGCAGCGTTGAAGGTTCCGGGGACGAGCAGTACCTC.

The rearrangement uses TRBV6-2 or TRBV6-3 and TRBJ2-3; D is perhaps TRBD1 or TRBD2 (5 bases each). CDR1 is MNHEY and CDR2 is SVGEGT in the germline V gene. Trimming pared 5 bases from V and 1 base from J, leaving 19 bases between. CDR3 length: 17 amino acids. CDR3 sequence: CASSTRDPWRGTDTQYF. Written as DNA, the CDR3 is TGTGCCAGCAGTACTCGGGACCCCTGGCGGGGCACAGATACGCAGTATTTT.

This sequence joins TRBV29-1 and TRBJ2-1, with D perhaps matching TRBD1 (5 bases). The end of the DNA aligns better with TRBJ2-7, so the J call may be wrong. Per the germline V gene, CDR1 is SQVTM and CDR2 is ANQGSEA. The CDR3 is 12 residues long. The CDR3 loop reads CSVLTDHYEQYF. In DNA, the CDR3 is TGCAGCGTTCTGACAGACCACTACGAGCAGTACTTC.

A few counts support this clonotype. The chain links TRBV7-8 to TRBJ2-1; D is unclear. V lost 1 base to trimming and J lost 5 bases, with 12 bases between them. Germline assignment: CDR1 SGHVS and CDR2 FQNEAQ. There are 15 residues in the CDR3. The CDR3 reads CASSLVGFFDNEQFF. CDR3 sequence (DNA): TGTGCCAGCAGCTTAGTGGGGTTTTTCGACAATGAGCAGTTCTTC.

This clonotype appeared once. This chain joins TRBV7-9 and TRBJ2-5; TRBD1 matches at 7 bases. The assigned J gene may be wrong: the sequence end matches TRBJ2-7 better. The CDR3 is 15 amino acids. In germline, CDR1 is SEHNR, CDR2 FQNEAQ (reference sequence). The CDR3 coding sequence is TGTGCCAGCAGAGGGACCGGGACAGCTACCTACGAGCAGTACTTC. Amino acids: CASRGTGTATYEQYF.

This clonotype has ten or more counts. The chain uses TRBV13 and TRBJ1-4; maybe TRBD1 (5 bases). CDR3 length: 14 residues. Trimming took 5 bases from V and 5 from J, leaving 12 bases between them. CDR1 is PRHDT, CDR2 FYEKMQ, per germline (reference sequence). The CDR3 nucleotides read TGTGCCAGCAGCCAGGGACCGAGAAATGAAAAACTGTTTTTT. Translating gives CASSQGPRNEKLFF.

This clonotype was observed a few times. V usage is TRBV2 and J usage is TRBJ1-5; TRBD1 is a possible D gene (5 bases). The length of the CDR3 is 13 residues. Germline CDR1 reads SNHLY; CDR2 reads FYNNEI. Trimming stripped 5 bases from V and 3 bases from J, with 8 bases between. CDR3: CASSWGLNQPQHF. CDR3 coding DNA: TGTGCCAGCAGTTGGGGCCTCAATCAGCCCCAGCATTTT.

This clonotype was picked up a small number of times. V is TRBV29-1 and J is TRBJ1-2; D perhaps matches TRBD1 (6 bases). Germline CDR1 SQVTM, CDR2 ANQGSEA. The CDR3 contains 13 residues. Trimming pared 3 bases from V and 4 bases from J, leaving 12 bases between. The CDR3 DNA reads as TGCAGCGTTGACAACAGGGTCGGCTATGGCTACACCTTC. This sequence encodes CSVDNRVGYGYTF.

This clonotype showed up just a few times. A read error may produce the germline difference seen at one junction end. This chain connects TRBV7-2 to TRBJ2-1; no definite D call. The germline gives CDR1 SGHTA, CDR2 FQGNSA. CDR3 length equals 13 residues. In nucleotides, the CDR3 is TGTGCCAGCAGCCAGCACCTATACAGTGAGCAGTTCTTC. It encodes CASSQHLYSEQFF.

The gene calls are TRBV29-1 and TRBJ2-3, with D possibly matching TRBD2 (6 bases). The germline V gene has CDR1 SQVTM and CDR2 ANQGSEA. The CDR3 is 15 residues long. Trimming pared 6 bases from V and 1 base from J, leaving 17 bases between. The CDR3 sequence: CSVGRWDRRTDTQYF. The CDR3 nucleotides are TGCAGCGTGGGGAGGTGGGACCGACGCACAGATACGCAGTATTTT.

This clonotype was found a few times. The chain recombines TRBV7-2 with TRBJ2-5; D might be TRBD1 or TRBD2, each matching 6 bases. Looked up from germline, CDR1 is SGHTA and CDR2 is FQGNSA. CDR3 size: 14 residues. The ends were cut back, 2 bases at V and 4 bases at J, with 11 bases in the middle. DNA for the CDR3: TGTGCCAGCAGCTTAATGGGGGGCCCAGAGACCCAGTACTTC. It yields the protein CASSLMGGPETQYF.

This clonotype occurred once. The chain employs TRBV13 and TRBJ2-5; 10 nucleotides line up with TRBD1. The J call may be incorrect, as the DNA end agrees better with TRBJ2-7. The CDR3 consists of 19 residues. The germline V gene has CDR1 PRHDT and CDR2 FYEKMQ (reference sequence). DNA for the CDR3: TGTGCCAGCAGCCCAAGGGAAGGGACAGGGGAGTTTTTAGGATACGAGCAGTACTTC. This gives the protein CASSPREGTGEFLGYEQYF.

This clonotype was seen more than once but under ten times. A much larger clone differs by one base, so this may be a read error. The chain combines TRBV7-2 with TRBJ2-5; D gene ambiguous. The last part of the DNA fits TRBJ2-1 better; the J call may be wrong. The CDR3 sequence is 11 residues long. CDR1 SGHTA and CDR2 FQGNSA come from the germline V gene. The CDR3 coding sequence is TGTGCCAGCAGCTCCGACAATGAGCAGTTCTTC. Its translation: CASSSDNEQFF.

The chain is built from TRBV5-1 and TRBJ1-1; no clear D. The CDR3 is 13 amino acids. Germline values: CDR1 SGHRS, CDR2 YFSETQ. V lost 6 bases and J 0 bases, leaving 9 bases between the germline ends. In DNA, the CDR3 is TGCGCCAGCATGTTGGCCTTGAACACTGAAGCTTTCTTT. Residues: CASMLALNTEAFF.

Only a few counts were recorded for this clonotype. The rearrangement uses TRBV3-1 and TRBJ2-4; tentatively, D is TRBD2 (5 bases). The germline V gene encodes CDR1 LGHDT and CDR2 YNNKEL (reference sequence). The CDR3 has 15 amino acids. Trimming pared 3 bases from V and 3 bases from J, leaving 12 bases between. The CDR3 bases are TGTGCCAGCAGCCATAGAGCGGATTACAAAAACATTCAGTACTTC. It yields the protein CASSHRADYKNIQYF.

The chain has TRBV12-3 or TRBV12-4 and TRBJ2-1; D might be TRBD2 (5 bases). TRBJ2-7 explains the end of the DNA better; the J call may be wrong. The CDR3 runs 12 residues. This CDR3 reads CASSLTSAEQYF. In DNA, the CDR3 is TGTGCCAGCAGTTTAACTAGTGCCGAGCAGTACTTC.

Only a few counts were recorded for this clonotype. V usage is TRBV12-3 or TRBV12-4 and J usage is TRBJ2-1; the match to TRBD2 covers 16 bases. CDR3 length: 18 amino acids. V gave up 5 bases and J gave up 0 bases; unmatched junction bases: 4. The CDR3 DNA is TGTGCCAGCAGTCAGGGACTAGCGGGAGGGAGCTCCTACAATGAGCAGTTCTTC. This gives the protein CASSQGLAGGSSYNEQFF.

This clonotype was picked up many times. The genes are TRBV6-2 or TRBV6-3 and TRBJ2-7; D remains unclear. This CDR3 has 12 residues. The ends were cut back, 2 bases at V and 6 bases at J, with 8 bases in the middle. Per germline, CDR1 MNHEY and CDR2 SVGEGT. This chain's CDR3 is CASSYGGVEQYF. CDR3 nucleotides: TGTGCCAGCAGTTACGGTGGAGTCGAGCAGTACTTC.

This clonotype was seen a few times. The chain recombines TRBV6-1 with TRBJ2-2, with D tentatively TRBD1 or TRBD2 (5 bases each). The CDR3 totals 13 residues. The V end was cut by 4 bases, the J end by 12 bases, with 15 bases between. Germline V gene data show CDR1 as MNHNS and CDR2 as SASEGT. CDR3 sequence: CASSVSGRLQLFF. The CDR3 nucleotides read TGTGCCAGCAGTGTGTCGGGACGGCTCCAGCTGTTTTTT.